This entry features one T cell receptor (beta chain) sequence. What it recognizes is unknown. TCRdb independently ran MiXCR on the reads; one entry per CDR3 protein. The data hold 600,000 to 700,000 distinct CDR3 sequences, with roughly a third observed a single time. The entry originates in a study of T cell repertoires in cytomegalovirus infection. Study context: Indications of both CMV infection and matching HLA type were provided by public TCR beta signatures.

Overall study findings and caveats: The study found HLA-C-restricted CMV-specific TCR beta clonotypes dominating the ex vivo response. Cumulative public TCR beta family frequency identified CMV carriers with the relevant HLA.

This specimen was cultured PBMCs, taken from culture after CMV antigen stimulation. The clonotype was recovered from a human donor in good health (CMV status not recorded). Some clones in this sample may be carry-over from other donors' samples.

For the CDR3, the DNA is TGCAGCTTCAAGACGGGACGCTCTGGAAACACCATATATTTT. Translating it yields CSFKTGRSGNTIYF. The rearrangement joins TRBV29-1 to TRBJ1-3; tentatively, D is TRBD1 (5 bases). The CDR3 length is 14 residues. The V and J ends lost 8 bases and 0 bases respectively, with 14 bases between them. Per germline, CDR1 SQVTM and CDR2 ANQGSEA.